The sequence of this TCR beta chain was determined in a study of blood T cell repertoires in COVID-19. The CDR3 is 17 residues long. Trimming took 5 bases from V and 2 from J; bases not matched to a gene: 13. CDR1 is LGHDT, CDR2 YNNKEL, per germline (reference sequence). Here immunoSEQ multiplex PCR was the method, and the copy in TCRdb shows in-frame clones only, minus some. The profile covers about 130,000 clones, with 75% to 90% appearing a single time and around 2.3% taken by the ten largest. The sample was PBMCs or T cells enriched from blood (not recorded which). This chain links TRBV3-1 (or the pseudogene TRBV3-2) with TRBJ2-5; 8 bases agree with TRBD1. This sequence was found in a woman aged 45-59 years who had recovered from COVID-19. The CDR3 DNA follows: TGTGCCAGCAGCTCGGACAGGGAGAAAATCTGGCAAGAGACCCAGTACTTC. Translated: CASSSDREKIWQETQYF.